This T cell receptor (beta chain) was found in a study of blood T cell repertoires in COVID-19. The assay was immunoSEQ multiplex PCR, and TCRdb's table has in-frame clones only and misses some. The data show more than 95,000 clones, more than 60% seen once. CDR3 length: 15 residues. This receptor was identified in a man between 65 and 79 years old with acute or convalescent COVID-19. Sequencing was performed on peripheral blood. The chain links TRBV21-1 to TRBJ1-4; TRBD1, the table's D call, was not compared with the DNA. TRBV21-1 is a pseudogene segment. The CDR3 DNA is TGTGCCAGCAGCAAAGTGCAGGGGAGAGATGAAAAACTGTTTTTT. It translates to CASSKVQGRDEKLFF.